This T cell receptor (beta chain) was profiled in a study of T cell responses to AZD1222 COVID-19 vaccine (dated by TCRdb to the early 2020s). Study-wide context: TCR sequencing was performed for fewer than 250 trial participants, of whom about 210 were given two doses of AZD1222 and around 25 were given two doses of MenACWY control vaccine. Trial participants were enrolled into age subgroups of 18-55, 56-69 and 70-plus years, which contained about 150, 28 and 57 TCR-sequenced participants, respectively.

This specimen's time point label, per the study, means: baseline before first vaccination. The treatment or condition tag for this specimen amounts to: meningococcal conjugate vaccine given as trial control. Vaccinee samples came from UK trials COV001 and COV002, including a single-blind randomized controlled phase 2/3 trial of AZD1222 (ChAdOx1 nCoV-19) in healthy adults. Trial participant PBMC samples were collected at day 0 and day 28 after the second dose for TCRbeta chain sequencing. The CDR3 regions of human TCRbeta chains were subjected to immunosequencing. As for the authors' bioinformatics: TCRs in the repertoires were compared against a reference library of SARS-CoV-2-specific TCRs that had been generated with the MIRA antigen-specificity platform. Breadth meant the fraction of unique TCRs that were SARS-CoV-2-associated, whereas depth meant the fraction of total T cells that were SARS-CoV-2-associated. Using the MIRA data, each spike-specific TCR was mapped to the spike region that the TCR reacts to and placed in a CD4 or CD8 class. Log10-transformed breadth and depth values were compared by one-way ANOVA with Sidak's multiple comparisons tests. TCRdb took over this immuneACCESS table, retaining in-frame rearrangements with V and J assigned. Such tables are incomplete; in checked studies, under half of the missing clones stem from an unresolved V gene, and the remainder is unexplained. V, J and clone size were drawn from that table, and D and trimming were deduced from the DNA. The sample has about 150,000 clones on record, roughly 90% of them singletons. The ten largest account for approximately 5.1% of the sample.

On the study overall, not on this receptor specifically: Reportedly, almost half of the unique spike-specific TCRs recognized epitopes lying outside the regions that are mutated in the B.1.351 and B.1.1.7 variants. Participants were mostly white British and included more females than males, and it was suggested by the authors that clonal diversity may have been underestimated. Because no day 14 peak-response samples were available, the repertoires could be characterized only after the peak T cell response. CD4 TCRs associated with the vaccine covered the entire spike protein, and the dominant responses were in regions 160-218 and 743-854. After two AZD1222 doses, both the breadth and the depth of spike-specific TCRs were significantly higher than at day 0 and than in MenACWY recipients. In the small 56-69-year group, the increase in depth fell short of significance, most likely because of low power. Conclusions about previously exposed vaccinees are limited because only a handful of AZD1222 recipients were SARS-CoV-2 seropositive at baseline.

This clone was seen a handful of times. What antigen it recognizes has not been identified. Per-nucleotide qualities are absent, and no much larger clonotype sits a single base away. The V end loses 0 bases and the J end loses 4 bases, and a stretch of 9 bases separates them. From a lookup of the germline V gene, CDR1 and CDR2 are LGHNA and YSLEER. From cysteine to phenylalanine, the CDR3 is 14 amino acids long. The only DNA kept is the CDR3, 42 bases in frame from the first base. This specimen consisted of peripheral blood, obtained on day 0 of MenACWY control vaccination. This clonotype was sampled from an adult in good health. The chain joins TRBV4-3 to TRBJ1-1, with the D segment identity uncertain. In nucleotides, the sequence is TGCGCCAGCAGCCAAGAAGGCAGAACCACTGAAGCTTTCTTT. Its coded protein is CASSQEGRTTEAFF.